The text below deals with one T cell receptor (beta chain). Its antigen is currently not known. It has no much larger one-base neighbor in the sample; base qualities were not kept. Using the deep immunoSEQ assay, TCR CDR3 regions were amplified from genomic DNA by multiplex PCR. Extracted genomic DNA from each cell subset was distributed evenly across all wells of several immunoSEQ 96-well plates, and each plate was treated as a replicate. Each replicate PCR for sorted subsets received about 0.2 ug genomic DNA, equal to about 30,000 T cell genomes. The purified libraries were quantified using a Qubit 3.0 fluorometer, sized with a Bioanalyzer 2100, and then quantified again using the KAPA Library Quantification kit. A separate single-read 150-cycle Illumina NextSeq 550 flow cell was used to sequence each immunoSEQ 96-well plate. In the original analysis: Because the immunoSEQ output included only junctional sequences and no quality scores, the filtering could not be the same as the filtering used for full-length reads. To assign V/J genes and CDR3, sequences were annotated using PyIR, a Python wrapper for IgBLAST v1.9, with IMGT germline references. Reads were removed for weak V/J assignments (E-value above 1e-6), missing CDR3, stop codons, out-of-frame junctions, or ambiguous translated residues. A V3J clonotype was defined by an identical inferred V gene, J gene, and CDR3 amino acid sequence. Percentage overlap between repertoires was computed as shared unique clonotypes divided by the size of the smaller repertoire. RTK rarefaction, the Chao1 estimator, and Recon v2.1 estimates of unobserved clonotypes were used to assess repertoire richness. Generation probabilities were computed with OLGA for all TCRbeta clonotypes obtained by the gDNA method from a handful of donors. TCRdb re-hosts the immuneACCESS table, in-frame sequences only. Its copies lack some clones; in the studies checked, an unresolved V gene accounts for under half of them, and the cause for the rest is not known. V, J and clone size derive from that table, while D and trimming were established from the DNA sequence. Present in this sample are some 2.1 million clones, approximately 94% of which were seen just once. Around 1.1% of the sample lies in the top ten.

This entry belongs to a study of shared clonotypes between healthy human individuals (dated by TCRdb to the early 2020s). Concerning the study at large: The cohort comprised a couple of women and three men aged 18 to 49 years. For each donor, three plates each were used for CD4 naive and CD4 memory, two plates were used for CD8 naive, and one plate was used for CD8 memory. To estimate repertoire size and how much clonotypes are shared between individuals, the study performed deep sequencing of blood TCR repertoires from about five healthy adults. To increase sequencing depth and limit assay-specific biases, different laboratories used diverse techniques to prepare libraries and sequence TCR repertoires. Per donor, leukapheresis produced somewhere between about 0.94 and 9.5 billion PBMCs. The paper's findings and limits, for the study overall: Clonotypes shared by all four sorted-subset donors showed higher generation probabilities than non-shared clonotypes. Based on pairwise subsampling, the degree of clonotype sharing among donors was expected to be affected by sequencing depth. The genetic and exposure-history diversity represented was limited by the small number of donors. Naive subsets generally had larger estimated clonotype richness than memory subsets. Sampling was restricted to blood, and TCR repertoires in tissues likely differ from the TCR repertoires found in blood. Even with the large sequencing depth, rarefaction of the sorted-subset datasets indicated that sequencing was incomplete. Sharing across a few donors was observed for approximately 5% of naive CD4, 3.5% of naive CD8, 2% to 2.5% of memory CD4, and 0.4% of memory CD8 clonotypes.

CD8 naive samples were obtained by positive selection for CCR7 among CD45RO-negative cells, yielding a CD45RA+CCR7+ population from which TemRA cells were excluded. The donors were healthy, HIV-negative adults who had no recently reported acute infections or vaccinations. Every donor was a Caucasian adult residing in Nashville, Tennessee, USA. Blood was obtained by leukapheresis, after which PBMCs were separated by Ficoll-Histopaque density gradient centrifugation and cryopreserved in liquid nitrogen vapor phase. Purity and quantity of every magnetically sorted T cell population were checked by analytical flow cytometry. From each sorted fraction, genomic DNA was isolated and quantified by UV absorbance on a Nanodrop 2000c. The CDR3 spans 15 residues, from the cysteine through the phenylalanine. CDR3 DNA only is kept here, 45 bases in frame from base 1. Sequences SNHLY (CDR1) and FYNNEI (CDR2) are obtained from the germline V gene. Trimming at the junction amounts to 3 bases on V and 3 bases on J, and the germline ends lie 11 bases apart.

This TCR derives from a man between 18 and 29 years old in good health. Here the chain combines TRBV2 and TRBJ1-4; TRBD1 is a possible D gene, resting on 5 matching bases. Sequencing was carried out using naive CD8+ T cells sorted from blood. Per the publication, the cell subset or site label means: CD45RA+CCR7+. The CDR3 protein: CASSDKGWANEKLFF. The sequence in DNA is TGTGCCAGCAGTGATAAGGGGTGGGCTAATGAAAAACTGTTTTTT.